These 20 T cell receptor beta chains were all obtained from the same sample, sequenced in a study of blood T cell repertoires in COVID-19. Some clones are missing from TCRdb's copy, which holds only in-frame ones; the method was immunoSEQ multiplex PCR. Altogether approximately 130,000 clones are present, 88% being singletons, with the ten largest covering less than 2%. Specimen: peripheral blood. These receptors all come from a human donor in a cohort sampled during active COVID-19.

The rearrangement joins TRBV7-9 to TRBJ2-7; 8 nucleotides agree with TRBD2. Trimming took 5 bases from V and 5 from J; bases not matched to a gene: 11. This CDR3 contains 15 residues. Germline V lookup: CDR1 SEHNR, CDR2 FQNEAQ (reference sequence). CDR3 amino acids: CASSPRKTSAHEQYF. CDR3 nucleotides: TGTGCCAGCAGCCCCCGAAAGACTAGCGCTCACGAGCAGTACTTC. The variable domain in full, completed from reference TRBV7-9 and TRBJ2-7, reads DTGVSQNPRHKITKRGQNVTFRCDPISEHNRLYWYRQTLGQGPEFLTYFQNEAQLEKSRLLSDRFSAERPKGSFSTLEIQRTEQGDSAMYLCASSPRKTSAHEQYFGPGTRLTVT.

The chain links TRBV2 to TRBJ1-5, with a weak D call TRBD1 (6 bases). Trimming left V 2 bases short and J 0 bases short, with 11 bases between. CDR3 length: 16 amino acids. Germline V gene data show CDR1 as SNHLY and CDR2 as FYNNEI. Here the CDR3 reads CASSERPGVSNQPQHF. The DNA of the CDR3 is TGTGCCAGCAGTGAAAGGCCAGGGGTTAGCAATCAGCCCCAGCATTTT.

The chain carries TRBV6-5 and TRBJ1-5; D not resolved. CDR1 is MNHEY and CDR2 is SVGAGI in the germline V gene. The CDR3 totals 12 residues. Trimming shortened V by 6 bases and J by 2 bases, and 5 bases separated the two germline ends. In DNA, the CDR3 is TGTGCCAGCAGCCATGGCAATCAGCCCCAGCATTTT. It yields the protein CASSHGNQPQHF.

The rearrangement links TRBV10-2 to TRBJ1-5, with TRBD1 identical over 7 bases. From germline, CDR1 is WSHSY and CDR2 SAAADI. CDR3 length: 15 residues. V lost 6 bases to trimming and J lost 6 bases; unmatched junction nucleotides: 11. The CDR3 DNA reads as TGCGCCAGCAGCCATAATGACAGGGAGAGTCAGCCCCAGCATTTT. This encodes CASSHNDRESQPQHF.

The chain joins TRBV11-2 to TRBJ2-1; no definite D call. Germline assignment: CDR1 SGHAT and CDR2 FQNNGV. Trimming stripped 1 base from V and 8 bases from J, with 6 bases between. The CDR3 covers 12 residues. The CDR3 DNA follows: TGTGCCAGCAGCTTAGGGAGTGATGAGCAGTTCTTC. This gives the protein CASSLGSDEQFF.

The gene calls are TRBV19 and TRBJ1-1; no reliable D call. Looked up from germline, CDR1 is LNHDA and CDR2 is SQIVND (reference sequence). Between the trimmed V and J ends, which lost 8 bases and 4 bases, there was a span of 8 bases. This CDR3 has 11 residues. The CDR3 bases are TGTGCCAGTCGACTGGGCACTGAAGCTTTCTTT. This encodes CASRLGTEAFF.

The V gene is TRBV19, the J gene TRBJ1-2; 8 bases fit TRBD1. Germline V gene sequence: CDR1 LNHDA, CDR2 SQIVND (reference sequence). V lost 6 bases, J lost 0 bases, and 12 bases stayed unmatched. The CDR3 has 17 residues. The CDR3 reads CASSPRLSGGANYGYTF. The CDR3 nucleotides are TGTGCCAGTAGCCCCCGACTTTCAGGGGGCGCTAACTATGGCTACACCTTC.

This chain uses TRBV1 with TRBJ2-5; the DNA was not used to check the table's D call, TRBD1. TRBV1 is a pseudogene segment. The CDR3 is made up of 21 amino acids. Written as DNA, the CDR3 is TGCACCAGCAGCCAAGCCGGCGGGGGACAGGGGGAAAATAGCGGACCAGAGACCCAGTACTTC. Its translation: CTSSQAGGGQGENSGPETQYF.

This clone showed up just once. The chain has TRBV19 and TRBJ2-7, with 9 bases identical to TRBD2. CDR3 length: 17 residues. Germline lookup yields CDR1 LNHDA and CDR2 SQIVND (reference sequence). V was pared by 5 bases and J by 0 bases, with 11 bases of the junction left unmatched. CDR3 sequence reads: CASSSRSSGVSSYEQYF. CDR3 DNA sequence: TGTGCCAGTAGTTCTCGTTCTAGCGGGGTAAGCTCCTACGAGCAGTACTTC.

V gene TRBV19 combines with J gene TRBJ2-1; the match to TRBD2 covers 10 bases. The CDR3 spans 15 residues. After removal of 4 bases from V and 4 bases from J, the junction contained 4 bases not matched to a gene. CDR1 and CDR2 (germline): LNHDA, SQIVND (reference sequence). The CDR3: CASSTTSGPYNEQFF. In DNA, the CDR3 is TGTGCCAGTAGTACGACTAGCGGGCCTTACAATGAGCAGTTCTTC.

The chain combines TRBV29-1 with TRBJ1-2; the match to TRBD1 covers 9 bases. Trimming at V came to 7 bases and at J to 6 bases, leaving 3 bases not matched to a gene. CDR3 length: 11 amino acids. In germline, CDR1 is SQVTM, CDR2 ANQGSEA. CDR3 residues: CSARTGDGYTF. The CDR3 coding sequence is TGCAGCGCACGGACAGGGGATGGCTACACCTTC.

The chain recombines TRBV6-1 with TRBJ1-6, with D possibly matching TRBD1 (5 bases). Deletions cut 3 bases from V and 5 bases from J, with 8 bases between. From germline, CDR1 is MNHNS and CDR2 SASEGT. The CDR3 length is 14 residues. The CDR3 spells CASSDQGNNSPLHF. In nucleotides, the CDR3 is TGTGCCAGCAGTGACCAGGGCAATAATTCACCCCTCCACTTT.

Details on this clone: At the DNA level, this CDR3 is encoded by other sequences in the same sample as well. The CDR3 nucleotides are TGTGCCAGCAGCTTGGGGGGGACAGTTGTTGAAAAACTGTTTTTT. Translation gives CASSLGGTVVEKLFF. The chain recombines TRBV5-4 with TRBJ1-4, with 7 bases fitting TRBD1. From germline, CDR1 is SGHNT and CDR2 YYREEE (reference sequence). This CDR3 contains 15 residues. V dropped 0 bases and J dropped 7; count of bases not matched to a gene: 6.

This chain connects TRBV28 to TRBJ2-1, with D perhaps matching TRBD1 (5 bases). This CDR3 contains 15 residues. Germline CDR1 MDHEN, CDR2 SYDVKM. Trimming took 6 bases from V and 5 from J, leaving 17 bases between them. The CDR3 DNA reads as TGTGCCAGCAGGAATTTCGGACAAAGAAACAATGAGCAGTTCTTC. Its protein is CASRNFGQRNNEQFF.

This clone was recorded many times. The same CDR3 is also encoded by other DNA sequences in this sample. The chain is built from TRBV29-1 and TRBJ1-1, with TRBD1 identical over 9 bases. Germline lookup yields CDR1 SQVTM and CDR2 ANQGSEA. The CDR3 consists of 11 residues. The trim removed 6 bases at V and 11 bases at J, leaving 7 bases unmatched. The CDR3 sequence: CSVDRGAGAFF. The CDR3, as DNA: TGCAGCGTGGACAGGGGCGCCGGGGCTTTCTTT.

The CDR3 here is CASSYTGGKEQFF. CDR3 bases: TGTGCCAGCAGTTACACAGGGGGCAAGGAGCAGTTCTTC. This chain joins TRBV6-5 and TRBJ2-1; 9 bases are a match to TRBD1. With V trimmed by 2 bases and J by 10 bases, 3 bases remained unmatched. The CDR3 consists of 13 residues. Germline V lookup: CDR1 MNHEY, CDR2 SVGAGI.

The chain carries TRBV4-2 and TRBJ2-3, with 9 bases fitting TRBD2. CDR1 and CDR2 (germline): LGHNA, YNFKEQ. The CDR3 contains 17 residues. The junction had 8 bases not matched to a gene; V was cut back by 0 bases and J by 4 bases. CDR3 nucleotides: TGTGCCAGCAGCCAAGAGCTTAGCGGGAGTGGGGCAGATACGCAGTATTTT. It translates to CASSQELSGSGADTQYF.

This chain uses TRBV30 with TRBJ1-5, with D maybe TRBD1 (5 bases). CDR1 is GTSNPN and CDR2 is SVGIG in the germline V gene (reference sequence). V dropped 3 bases and J dropped 3 bases, with 15 bases sitting between them. The CDR3 loop spans 15 amino acids. The CDR3, as DNA: TGTGCCTGGAGGTCCAAGGGGTATAACAATCAGCCCCAGCATTTT. This sequence encodes CAWRSKGYNNQPQHF.

J is TRBJ2-5 and V is TRBV18; 8 nucleotides match TRBD1. Germline V CDR1 and CDR2: KGHSH, LQKENI. The CDR3 is made up of 14 amino acids. V dropped 4 bases and J dropped 4; count of bases not matched to a gene: 5. CDR3 sequence reads: CASSLGQGGETQYF. CDR3 sequence (DNA): TGTGCCAGCTCACTCGGACAGGGAGGAGAGACCCAGTACTTC.

The V and J genes are TRBV7-9 and TRBJ1-1; no clear D gene. The CDR3 totals 12 residues. Trimming removed 1 base at V and 7 bases at J, with 7 bases between. CDR1 and CDR2 (germline): SEHNR, FQNEAQ (reference sequence). DNA for the CDR3: TGTGCCAGCAGCTTAGTGGTCGGTGAAGCTTTCTTT. This codes for CASSLVVGEAFF. Filled out from reference TRBV7-9 and TRBJ1-1, the complete variable domain reads DTGVSQNPRHKITKRGQNVTFRCDPISEHNRLYWYRQTLGQGPEFLTYFQNEAQLEKSRLLSDRFSAERPKGSFSTLEIQRTEQGDSAMYLCASSLVVGEAFFGQGTRLTVV.